This TCR beta chain was identified during a study of T cell repertoires in cytomegalovirus infection. This clonotype came up a few times. Its antigen is unidentified. Whole-study findings and limits: Clonotypes of TCR beta that were HLA-C-restricted and CMV-specific dominated the ex vivo response. Carriers of CMV plus the relevant HLA were identified by cumulative public TCR beta family frequency.

Germline assignment: CDR1 KGHDR and CDR2 SFDVKD. The length of the CDR3 is 11 residues. The V and J ends lost 0 bases and 7 bases respectively, with 2 bases between them. TCRdb re-analysed the reads in MiXCR, keeping a single row per CDR3 protein. The profile shows approximately 100,000 distinct CDR3 sequences, around 28% of them singletons. This rearrangement joins TRBV24-1 to TRBJ1-1; D is ambiguous. This clonotype was obtained from a human donor in good health (CMV status not recorded). Some clones in this sample may be carry-over from other donors' samples. Material: CD8+ T cells from cultured PBMCs, obtained from culture after CMV antigen stimulation. Here the CDR3 reads CATSDLIEAFF. The CDR3 DNA reads as TGTGCCACCAGTGATTTGATTGAAGCTTTCTTT.